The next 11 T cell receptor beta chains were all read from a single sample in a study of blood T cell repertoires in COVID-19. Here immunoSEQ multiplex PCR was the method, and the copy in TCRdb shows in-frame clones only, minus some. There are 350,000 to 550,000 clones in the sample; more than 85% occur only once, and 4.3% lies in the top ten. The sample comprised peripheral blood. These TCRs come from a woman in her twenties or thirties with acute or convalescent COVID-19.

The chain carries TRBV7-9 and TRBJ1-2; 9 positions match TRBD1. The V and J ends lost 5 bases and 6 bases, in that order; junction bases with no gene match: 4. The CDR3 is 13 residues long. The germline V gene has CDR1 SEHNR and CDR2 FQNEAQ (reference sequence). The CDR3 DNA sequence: TGTGCCAGCAGCCTAGGGACAGGGAATGGCTACACCTTC. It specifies CASSLGTGNGYTF.

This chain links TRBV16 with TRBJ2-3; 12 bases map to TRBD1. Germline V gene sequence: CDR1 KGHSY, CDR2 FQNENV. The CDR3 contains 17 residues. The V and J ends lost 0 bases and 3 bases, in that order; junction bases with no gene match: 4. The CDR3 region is CASSQSGTGGETDTQYF. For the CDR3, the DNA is TGTGCCAGCAGCCAATCTGGGACAGGGGGCGAAACAGATACGCAGTATTTT.

This chain's CDR3 is CASRGTEYGYTF. In DNA form, the CDR3 reads TGTGCCAGCCGCGGGACAGAATATGGCTACACCTTC. This rearrangement joins TRBV5-4 to TRBJ1-2, with TRBD1 identical over 7 bases. The J segment lost 5 bases and the V segment lost 7 bases, leaving 5 bases of the junction unmatched. Germline-derived CDR1 and CDR2 are SGHNT and YYREEE (reference sequence). This CDR3 comprises 12 residues.

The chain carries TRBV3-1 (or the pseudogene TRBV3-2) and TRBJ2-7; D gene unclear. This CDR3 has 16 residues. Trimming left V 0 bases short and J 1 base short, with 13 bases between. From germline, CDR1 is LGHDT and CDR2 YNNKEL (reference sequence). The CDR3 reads CASSQDPNAGSYEQYF. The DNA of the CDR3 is TGTGCCAGCAGCCAAGATCCGAACGCCGGGTCCTACGAGCAGTACTTC.

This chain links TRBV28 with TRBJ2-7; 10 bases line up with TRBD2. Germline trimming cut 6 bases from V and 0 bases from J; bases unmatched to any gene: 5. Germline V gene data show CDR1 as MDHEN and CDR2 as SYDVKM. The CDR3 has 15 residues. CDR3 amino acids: CASRLSGGSSYEQYF. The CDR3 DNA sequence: TGTGCCAGCAGGCTTAGCGGGGGGAGCTCCTACGAGCAGTACTTC.

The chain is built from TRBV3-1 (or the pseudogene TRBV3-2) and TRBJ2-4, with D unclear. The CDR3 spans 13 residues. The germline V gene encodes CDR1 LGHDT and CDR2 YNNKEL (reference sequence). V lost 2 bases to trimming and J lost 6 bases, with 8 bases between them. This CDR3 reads CASSQSRINIQYF. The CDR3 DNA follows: TGTGCCAGCAGCCAATCTAGGATAAACATTCAGTACTTC.

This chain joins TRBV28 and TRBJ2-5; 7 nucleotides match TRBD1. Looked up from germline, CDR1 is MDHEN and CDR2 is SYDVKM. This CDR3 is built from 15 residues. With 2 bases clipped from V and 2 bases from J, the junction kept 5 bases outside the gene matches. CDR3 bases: TGTGCCAGCAGTTTACGGGACAGCTCGCAAGAGACCCAGTACTTC. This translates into CASSLRDSSQETQYF.

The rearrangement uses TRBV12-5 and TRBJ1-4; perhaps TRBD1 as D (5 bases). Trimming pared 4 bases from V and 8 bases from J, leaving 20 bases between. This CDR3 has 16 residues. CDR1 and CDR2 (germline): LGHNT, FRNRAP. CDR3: CASGSNTGTAGEKLFF. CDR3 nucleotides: TGTGCTAGTGGTTCAAATACCGGGACCGCGGGGGAAAAACTGTTTTTT.

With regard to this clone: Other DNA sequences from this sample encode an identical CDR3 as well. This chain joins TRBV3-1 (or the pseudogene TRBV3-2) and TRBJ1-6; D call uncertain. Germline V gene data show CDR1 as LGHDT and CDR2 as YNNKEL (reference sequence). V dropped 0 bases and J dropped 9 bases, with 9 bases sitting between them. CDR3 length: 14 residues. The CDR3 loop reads CASSQDRGSSPLHF. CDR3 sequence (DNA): TGTGCCAGCAGCCAAGACCGCGGTAGTTCACCCCTCCACTTT.

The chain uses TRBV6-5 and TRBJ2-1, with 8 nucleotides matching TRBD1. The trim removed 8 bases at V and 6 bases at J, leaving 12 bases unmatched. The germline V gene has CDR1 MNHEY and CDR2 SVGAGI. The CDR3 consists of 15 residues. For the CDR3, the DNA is TGTGCCAGCGGAAATCCCGGGACAGGCCTCAATGAGCAGTTCTTC. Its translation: CASGNPGTGLNEQFF.

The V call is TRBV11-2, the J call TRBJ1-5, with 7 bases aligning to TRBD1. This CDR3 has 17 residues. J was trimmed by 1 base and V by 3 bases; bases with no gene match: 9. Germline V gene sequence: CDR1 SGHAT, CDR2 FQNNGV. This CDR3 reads CASSLGRGFRSNQPQHF. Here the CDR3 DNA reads TGTGCCAGCAGCTTGGGCAGGGGGTTCAGGAGCAATCAGCCCCAGCATTTT.